This T cell receptor beta chain was found in a study of CD8 T cells in Susac syndrome. A quantity of about 0.5 to 1 ug RNA underwent reverse transcription using random hexamers. Amplification of TCR beta CDR3 by immunoSEQ multiplex PCR spanned 54 Vbeta and 13 Jbeta. TCRdb used MiXCR to reprocess the immunoSEQ multiplex PCR reads, holding one entry per CDR3 protein. Of roughly 180,000 distinct CDR3 sequences listed, just under 95% are singletons. CDR3 length: 14 residues. Germline V gene sequence: CDR1 DFQATT, CDR2 SNEGSKA (reference sequence). J lost 5 bases, V lost 3 bases, and 8 bases had no gene match. CD8+ and CD4+ blood T cells underwent TCR beta sequencing. While serving as controls, healthy donors were matched for age and sex. Bulk CD8+ and CD4+ cells came from magnetic negative isolation; CD8+ TEMRA by FACS.

This clonotype originated in a human donor in good health. This rearrangement joins TRBV20-1 to TRBJ2-7; 9 nucleotides align to TRBD1. The sequenced sample consisted of CD4+ T cells from PBMCs. CDR3 in DNA: TGCAGTGCTAGCCACCGGGACAGGGTACACGAGCAGTACTTC. This codes for CSASHRDRVHEQYF.